This TCR beta chain originates from a study of molecular identifiers for immune sequencing clone quantification. Study findings and constraints: Clones above 20 RNA copies contained over 97% of effector molecules but under 1% of naive ones.

The germline V and J ends were trimmed by 5 bases and 4 bases, with 19 bases remaining between them. This CDR3 comprises 16 residues. Germline assignment: CDR1 PRHDT and CDR2 FYEKMQ (reference sequence). This clonotype was recorded at least ten times. Antigen unknown. TCR libraries were built in bulk with a published protocol and specific TCR primers. TCRdb ran MiXCR on the PCR reads and lists one entry per CDR3 protein. Among some 93,000 distinct CDR3 sequences listed, about 21% were seen once. Sequencing input: naive CD8+ T cells from blood, with Jurkat cell RNA spiked in. Subset noted: FACS-sorted CD8+CD4-CCR7+CD45RA+ naive T cells. This chain uses TRBV13 with TRBJ2-3; D remains unclear. This clonotype was sampled from a human donor in good health. Some libraries in this study had Jurkat cell RNA spiked in. CDR3 sequence: CASSPPGRAIPDTQYF. CDR3 nucleotide sequence: TGTGCCAGCAGCCCCCCGGGTCGGGCTATCCCAGATACGCAGTATTTT.